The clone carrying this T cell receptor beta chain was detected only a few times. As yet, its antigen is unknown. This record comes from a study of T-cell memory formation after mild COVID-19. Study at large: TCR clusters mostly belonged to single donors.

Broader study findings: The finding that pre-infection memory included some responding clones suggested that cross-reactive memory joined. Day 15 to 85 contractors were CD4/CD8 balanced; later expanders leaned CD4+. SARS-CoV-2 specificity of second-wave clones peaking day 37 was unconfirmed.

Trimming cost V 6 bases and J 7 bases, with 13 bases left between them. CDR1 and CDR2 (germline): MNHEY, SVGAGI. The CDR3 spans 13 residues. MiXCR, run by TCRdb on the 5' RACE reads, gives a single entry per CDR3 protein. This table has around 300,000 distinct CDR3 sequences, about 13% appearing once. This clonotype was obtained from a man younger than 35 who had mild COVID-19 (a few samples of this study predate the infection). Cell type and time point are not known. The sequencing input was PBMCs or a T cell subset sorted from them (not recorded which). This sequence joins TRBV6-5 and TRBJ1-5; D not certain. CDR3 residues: CASSTTSTQPQHF. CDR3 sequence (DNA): TGTGCCAGCAGCACGACCTCCACCCAGCCCCAGCATTTT.